Listed here is a single TCR beta chain. The antigen it recognizes is unknown. No much larger clone is present one base from it, and per-base qualities are unavailable. Instrument used: Illumina NovaSeq 6000. TCR cDNA was synthesized by 5'RACE template switching, which introduced a universal primer site and unique molecular identifiers. cDNA synthesis was primed from both the TCR alpha and TCR beta constant segments. Library amplification used two PCR steps, and the second PCR step added sample barcodes and sequencing adapters. Sequencing of libraries was done on Illumina HiSeq 2500 (2x100 bp) or NovaSeq (2x150 bp). The paper's data handling went like this. Demultiplexing of reads and collapsing into UMI consensus sequences were performed with MIGEC, and V(D)J alignment was carried out with MiXCR. Vaccine-responding clonotypes were identified with edgeR using replicate PBMC samples, with FDR below 0.01 and a log2 fold change above 5 up to day 15 being required. Each bulk clonotype received a CD4 or CD8 identity based on whether the sequenced CD4 or CD8 repertoire contained that clonotype at higher abundance. TCRdb reprocessed the public reads (quality trimming at Q25 with fastp, clone calling with MiXCR) and kept in-frame beta chains. Entries are consolidated by CDR3 protein sequence, retaining the most common genes and DNA. It is TCRdb's table, rather than the study itself, that gives the V and J calls and clone size. Within this sample are 300,000 to 350,000 distinct CDR3 sequences, with around 10% of them counted one time only. Around 3.2% of the sample is in the top ten clones.

The treatment or condition tag for this specimen amounts to: live attenuated yellow fever vaccine strain. A standard Ficoll-Paque protocol was used to isolate PBMCs from peripheral blood. Dynabeads CD4 and CD8 positive selection kits were used to isolate CD4 and CD8 T-cell fractions. TriZol was used to extract RNA from bulk PBMCs, from CD4 and CD8 fractions, and from dextramer-positive and dextramer-negative fractions. The entry originates in a study of T cells after yellow fever vaccination (dated by TCRdb to about 2019). Background on the whole study: Libraries from fractions with low cell numbers were prepared with the SMART-Seq v4 Ultra Low Input RNA kit. To follow T-cell clones before and after both primary and booster YFV17D yellow fever vaccination, bulk TCR alpha and beta repertoires underwent longitudinal sequencing. The cohort comprised two healthy male donors, one aged 18 to 29 and one aged 30 to 40 years. Blood was collected at multiple timepoints before and after primary and secondary immunization, and bulk PBMC replicates and cell subsets were isolated. What the work shows at the level of the full study, not this receptor alone: A small fraction of clonotypes appeared in both the CD4 and CD8 compartments, likely as a result of convergent recombination. Because only a couple of donors were included in the study, the extent to which the findings can be generalized is limited. Compared with the primary T-cell response, the secondary T-cell response was faster but weaker, reaching its peak on day 5 rather than on day 15. Computational filtering was needed because FACS-sorted repertoires could contain abundant contaminating clonotypes from the bulk population. Most clones expanded after primary vaccination (around 96% of CD4 and roughly 90% of CD8) were re-detected after the booster, suggesting that broad memory maintenance occurred.

CDR1 and CDR2, per the germline V gene, are MGHRA and YSYEKL. Deletion took 0 bases off V and 6 bases off J, with a span of 15 bases between the germline ends. Including the terminal cysteine and phenylalanine, the CDR3 comprises 16 residues. Only the CDR3 region is kept as DNA, spanning 48 bases read in frame from base 1. This receptor chain uses TRBV4-1 and TRBJ2-4, and TRBD2 may be the D gene, going by 5 matching bases. The sequencing here drew on CD4+ T cells sorted from PBMCs, taken 45 days after the yellow fever booster vaccination. The clonotype was recovered from a man aged 18 to 29 who received the YFV17D yellow fever vaccine. The sequence in DNA is TGCGCCAGCAGCCAAGAAAGTTGGGAGATCTCAAACATTCAGTACTTC. The translation is CASSQESWEISNIQYF.